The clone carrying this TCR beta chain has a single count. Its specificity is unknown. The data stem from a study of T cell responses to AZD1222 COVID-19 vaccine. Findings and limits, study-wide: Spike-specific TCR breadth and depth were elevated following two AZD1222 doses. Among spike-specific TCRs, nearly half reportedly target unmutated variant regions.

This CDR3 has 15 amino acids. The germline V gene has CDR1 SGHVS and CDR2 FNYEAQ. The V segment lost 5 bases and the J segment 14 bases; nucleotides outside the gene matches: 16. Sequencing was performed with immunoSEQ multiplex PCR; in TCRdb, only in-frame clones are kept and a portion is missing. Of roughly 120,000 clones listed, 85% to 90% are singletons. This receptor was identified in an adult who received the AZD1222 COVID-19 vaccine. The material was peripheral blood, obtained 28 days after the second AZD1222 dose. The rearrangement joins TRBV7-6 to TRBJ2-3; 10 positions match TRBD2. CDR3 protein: CASSAPGTSAPSLYF. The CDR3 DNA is TGTGCCAGCAGCGCCCCCGGGACTAGCGCCCCTAGCCTGTATTTT. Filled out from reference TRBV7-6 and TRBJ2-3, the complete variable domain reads GAGVSQSPRYKVTKRGQDVALRCDPISGHVSLYWYRQALGQGPEFLTYFNYEAQQDKSGLPNDRFSAERPEGSISTLTIQRTEQRDSAMYRCASSAPGTSAPSLYFGPGTRLTVL.